A single sample is the source of the 15 T cell receptor beta chains below, sequenced in a study of OX40 agonist ivuxolimab in advanced cancers. The protocol was immunoSEQ multiplex PCR, while the TCRdb copy is restricted to in-frame clones and leaves out a portion. The table lists fewer than 40,000 clones, about three quarters of them singletons, with 7.5% to 10% in the top ten. This specimen was CD4+ or CD8+ T cells sorted from blood, taken in a trial of the OX40 agonist ivuxolimab. The receptors were gathered from an adult with an advanced solid tumor such as melanoma, head and neck, liver or kidney cancer.

This clone has only one observation. The rearrangement links TRBV4-2 to TRBJ2-3, with no clear D. V shed 1 base and J shed 2 bases, with 7 bases lying between them. The CDR3 has 14 residues. Germline CDR1 and CDR2: LGHNA and YNFKEQ. The CDR3 loop reads CASSQGASTDTQYF. The CDR3 DNA is TGTGCCAGCAGCCAAGGAGCCTCCACAGATACGCAGTATTTT.

The gene calls are TRBV5-8 and TRBJ1-2; 11 bases match TRBD1. The ends lost 4 bases at V and 0 bases at J; junction bases unmatched: 11. Per germline, CDR1 SGHTS and CDR2 YDEGEE. CDR3 size: 18 residues. CDR3 coding DNA: TGTGCCAGCAGCACGGACAGGGGGCTTACGCGGGCTAACTATGGCTACACCTTC. It is translated as CASSTDRGLTRANYGYTF.

Of note for this clone: One junction end does not reproduce the germline sequence, and a read error may be involved. This chain links TRBV28 with TRBJ1-6, with D perhaps matching TRBD1 (6 bases). The V gene's germline CDR1 is MDHEN and CDR2 SYDVKM. This CDR3 contains 14 residues. The CDR3 reads CASSPGGHNSPPHF. The CDR3 DNA reads TGTGCCAGCAGCCCGGGGGGCCATAATTCACCCCCCCACTTT.

The chain couples TRBV6-1 to TRBJ2-6; no reliable D call. Germline CDR1 and CDR2: MNHNS and SASEGT. Trimming shortened V by 7 bases and J by 3 bases, and 7 bases separated the two germline ends. The CDR3 sequence is 13 residues long. In DNA, the CDR3 is TGTGCCAGCAATTCAGGTGGGGCCAACGTCCTGACTTTC. This gives the protein CASNSGGANVLTF.

The chain carries TRBV7-9 and TRBJ2-5; 12 positions agree with TRBD2. The CDR3 covers 18 residues. Per germline, CDR1 SEHNR and CDR2 FQNEAQ (reference sequence). The ends lost 1 base at V and 0 bases at J; junction bases unmatched: 6. The CDR3 is CASSLVPSGGVYQETQYF. DNA for the CDR3: TGTGCCAGCAGCTTAGTGCCTAGCGGGGGGGTGTACCAAGAGACCCAGTACTTC. The complete variable domain, with remaining parts taken from reference TRBV7-9 and TRBJ2-5, reads DTGVSQNPRHKITKRGQNVTFRCDPISEHNRLYWYRQTLGQGPEFLTYFQNEAQLEKSRLLSDRFSAERPKGSFSTLEIQRTEQGDSAMYLCASSLVPSGGVYQETQYFGPGTRLLVL.

The V gene is TRBV2, the J gene TRBJ2-7; 10 bases are shared with TRBD2. The CDR3 runs to 13 residues. Germline V gene data show CDR1 as SNHLY and CDR2 as FYNNEI. V was pared by 11 bases and J by 5 bases, with 9 bases of the junction left unmatched. This chain's CDR3 is CAGGLAEGHEQYF. In nucleotides, the CDR3 is TGTGCCGGCGGACTAGCGGAAGGGCACGAGCAGTACTTC.

The table lists this clone with a count of one. The chain links TRBV6-5 to TRBJ2-7; D perhaps matches TRBD2 (6 bases). CDR1 and CDR2 (germline): MNHEY, SVGAGI. Trimming took 7 bases from V and 7 from J, leaving 11 bases between them. The CDR3 sequence is 11 residues long. CDR3 protein: CASTEGREQYF. In DNA form, the CDR3 reads TGTGCCAGCACCGAGGGGAGGGAGCAGTACTTC.

This chain uses TRBV27 with TRBJ1-2; D uncertain. The CDR3 consists of 14 residues. Trimming took 3 bases from V and 8 from J, leaving 16 bases between them. The germline V gene encodes CDR1 MNHEY and CDR2 SMNVEV (reference sequence). Written as DNA, the CDR3 is TGTGCCAGCAGTTTTGGACGCCACAGCGCGGGCTACACCTTC. Residues: CASSFGRHSAGYTF.

The chain is built from TRBV21-1 and TRBJ2-2. TRBV21-1 is a documented pseudogene. The CDR3 runs to 17 residues. The DNA of the CDR3 is TGTGCCAGCAGCAAATCTTTTTGGAACGGAAGAGCCGGGGAGCTGTTTTTT. It yields the protein CASSKSFWNGRAGELFF.

This clone was counted a few times. The chain has TRBV7-8 and TRBJ2-3, with unresolved D. The germline CDR1 and CDR2 sequences are SGHVS and FQNEAQ. Trimming took off 6 bases at V and 0 bases at J, with 10 bases between the two ends. The CDR3 has 14 residues. The DNA for the CDR3 is TGTGCCAGCAGGGTAGGAATGAGCACAGATACGCAGTATTTT. Translated, it gives CASRVGMSTDTQYF.

The chain combines TRBV11-1 with TRBJ1-4; no reliable D call. The V end was cut by 2 bases, the J end by 8 bases, with 12 bases between. CDR3 size: 14 residues. Germline V gene data show CDR1 as SGHAT and CDR2 as FQDESV (reference sequence). The CDR3 DNA reads as TGTGCCAGCAGCTTAAACCCGGGTCGAGAAAAACTGTTTTTT. Residues: CASSLNPGREKLFF.

This clone appeared a single time. The J gene is TRBJ2-7, the V gene TRBV7-9; a weak D match, TRBD1 (5 bases). This CDR3 comprises 14 residues. Trimming took 0 bases from V and 0 from J, leaving 6 bases between them. The germline V gene has CDR1 SEHNR and CDR2 FQNEAQ (reference sequence). The CDR3 spells CASSLAGPSYEQYF. CDR3 DNA sequence: TGTGCCAGCAGCTTAGCGGGGCCCTCCTACGAGCAGTACTTC.

This rearrangement joins TRBV6-5 to TRBJ2-1; 15 bases align to TRBD2. The germline V gene has CDR1 MNHEY and CDR2 SVGAGI. V lost 6 bases, J lost 7 bases, and 4 bases stayed unmatched. This CDR3 region has 15 residues. CDR3 amino acids: CASSSGTSGRNEQFF. CDR3 nucleotides: TGTGCCAGCAGCTCCGGGACTAGCGGGAGGAATGAGCAGTTCTTC.

The chain recombines TRBV5-4 with TRBJ2-3, with D possibly TRBD1 on 6 matching bases. This CDR3 spans 14 amino acids. The V end lost 0 bases, the J end lost 4 bases, and 9 bases lay between the germline ends. CDR1 SGHNT and CDR2 YYREEE come from the germline V gene (reference sequence). The CDR3 loop reads CASSLAPGADTQYF. The CDR3 DNA reads as TGTGCCAGCAGCTTGGCCCCAGGGGCAGATACGCAGTATTTT. The variable domain in full, with the rest retrieved from reference TRBV5-4 and TRBJ2-3, is ETGVTQSPTHLIKTRGQQVTLRCSSQSGHNTVSWYQQALGQGPQFIFQYYREEENGRGNFPPRFSGLQFPNYSSELNVNALELDDSALYLCASSLAPGADTQYFGPGTRLTVL.

This chain connects TRBV6-5 to TRBJ2-7, with a possible D match to TRBD2 (7 bases). Germline CDR1 reads MNHEY; CDR2 reads SVGAGI. Trimming took 4 bases from V and 4 from J, leaving 17 bases between them. The CDR3 totals 15 residues. This chain's CDR3 is CASSSPGGLRYEQYF. In DNA form, the CDR3 reads TGTGCCAGCAGTTCTCCCGGGGGGCTTAGGTACGAGCAGTACTTC.